The 28 T cell receptor beta chains below were found in one sample sequenced in a study of blood T cells in healthy people across ages. A second PCR of 7 to 11 cycles used a sample-barcoded 5' primer and a J-beta primer mix. TCRdb fed the 5' RACE reads into MiXCR, producing one record per CDR3 protein. The table records almost 1 million distinct CDR3 sequences, approximately 50% of them present only once. Sequencing was done on a sample of blood. The origin of the receptors is a woman in her sixties in good health.

The V gene is TRBV7-9, the J gene TRBJ2-7; D is unresolved. Trimming shortened V by 5 bases and J by 2 bases, and 22 bases separated the two germline ends. Germline CDR1 is SEHNR and CDR2 is FQNEAQ (reference sequence). CDR3 length: 17 residues. DNA for the CDR3: TGTGCCAGCAGCGATACTAACGCTAAGCTTGGGGCCTACGAGCAGTACTTC. Its translation is CASSDTNAKLGAYEQYF. Combining the CDR3 with reference TRBV7-9 and TRBJ2-7 gives the whole variable domain DTGVSQNPRHKITKRGQNVTFRCDPISEHNRLYWYRQTLGQGPEFLTYFQNEAQLEKSRLLSDRFSAERPKGSFSTLEIQRTEQGDSAMYLCASSDTNAKLGAYEQYFGPGTRLTVT.

The genes are TRBV2 and TRBJ1-6; no clear D. Trimming left V 0 bases short and J 0 bases short, with 12 bases between. Germline CDR1 SNHLY, CDR2 FYNNEI. This CDR3 contains 18 residues. CDR3 sequence reads: CASSEALRRSSYNSPLHF. In nucleotides, the CDR3 is TGTGCCAGCAGTGAAGCGCTTAGAAGGAGCTCCTATAATTCACCCCTCCACTTT.

The chain carries TRBV20-1 and TRBJ2-3; tentative D call: TRBD1 (5 bases). Trimming stripped 6 bases from V and 5 bases from J, with 12 bases between. This CDR3 comprises 12 residues. The germline V gene encodes CDR1 DFQATT and CDR2 SNEGSKA (reference sequence). CDR3 DNA: TGCAGTGCCATAGTTCAGGGAGATACGCAGTATTTT. Encoded protein: CSAIVQGDTQYF.

The V gene is TRBV9, the J gene TRBJ2-6; D gene uncertain. This CDR3 is built from 17 residues. Germline V gene lookup returns CDR1 SGDLS and CDR2 YYNGEE. Trimming took 0 bases from V and 1 from J, leaving 11 bases between them. The CDR3 spells CASSVVHGGSGANVLTF. CDR3 nucleotides: TGTGCCAGCAGCGTAGTCCACGGCGGATCTGGGGCCAACGTCCTGACTTTC.

This clonotype was detected a few times. A much larger clone lies one base from this, so it may be a read error. V and J are TRBV2 and TRBJ2-1, with no clear D. CDR1 is SNHLY and CDR2 is FYNNEI in the germline V gene. The V end lost 4 bases, the J end lost 5 bases, and 3 bases lay between the germline ends. CDR3 size: 11 residues. CDR3 nucleotides: TGTGCCAGCAGTGCAAACAATGAGCAGTTCTTC. This encodes CASSANNEQFF.

V usage is TRBV7-9 and J usage is TRBJ2-1, with D hard to call. Trimming stripped 1 base from V and 3 bases from J, with 7 bases between. The CDR3 consists of 14 residues. Germline V gene sequence: CDR1 SEHNR, CDR2 FQNEAQ (reference sequence). CDR3 residues: CASSLDQRYNEQFF. CDR3 DNA sequence: TGTGCCAGCAGCTTAGACCAGCGCTACAATGAGCAGTTCTTC.

The chain combines TRBV27 with TRBJ2-5; D might be TRBD2 (6 bases). V lost 11 bases and J lost 5, with 15 bases in between. The CDR3 spans 12 residues. Germline CDR1 MNHEY, CDR2 SMNVEV (reference sequence). This CDR3 reads CASAQSGETQYF. The DNA for the CDR3 is TGTGCCTCGGCACAGAGCGGGGAGACCCAGTACTTC.

The chain links TRBV14 to TRBJ2-1; D gene ambiguous. V was clipped by 5 bases and J by 0 bases, with 17 bases between them. Per germline, CDR1 SGHDN and CDR2 FVKESK. The CDR3 totals 17 residues. CDR3: CASSNDAGIGSYNEQFF. The CDR3 bases are TGTGCCAGCAGCAATGACGCTGGGATCGGCTCCTACAATGAGCAGTTCTTC.

This clonotype was seen a few times. V usage is TRBV29-1 and J usage is TRBJ1-2; D perhaps matches TRBD1 (6 bases). Trimming pared 6 bases from V and 8 bases from J, leaving 16 bases between. This CDR3 region has 12 residues. CDR1 is SQVTM and CDR2 is ANQGSEA in the germline V gene. CDR3 sequence reads: CSVGQKIRGYTF. CDR3 coding DNA: TGCAGCGTGGGACAAAAAATACGCGGCTACACCTTC.

In its sample, this clonotype was seen a few times. The chain uses TRBV2 and TRBJ2-7, with 9 nucleotides matching TRBD1. The germline gives CDR1 SNHLY, CDR2 FYNNEI. CDR3 length equals 14 residues. V lost 3 bases and J lost 4; bases outside the gene matches: 4. The CDR3 protein is CASSEDRGIYEQYF. CDR3 nucleotide sequence: TGTGCCAGCAGTGAGGACAGGGGTATTTACGAGCAGTACTTC.

This clonotype was detected once. The V and J genes are TRBV6-2 or TRBV6-3 and TRBJ2-5; 11 bases are a match to TRBD2. The J segment lost 5 bases and the V segment lost 6 bases, leaving 11 bases of the junction unmatched. This CDR3 comprises 16 residues. Germline V lookup: CDR1 MNHEY, CDR2 SVGEGT. CDR3 residues: CASSLAGGSHRETQYF. The CDR3 DNA reads TGTGCCAGCAGCTTAGCGGGAGGGTCTCATCGGGAGACCCAGTACTTC.

The chain combines TRBV25-1 with TRBJ2-1; TRBD1 aligns across 10 bases. Per the germline V gene, CDR1 is MGHDK and CDR2 is SYGVNS. V lost 1 base and J lost 5; bases outside the gene matches: 5. This CDR3 contains 16 residues. In nucleotides, the CDR3 is TGTGCCAGCAGTGAATCGGGACAGGGGCTGAACAATGAGCAGTTCTTC. Translating gives CASSESGQGLNNEQFF.

The genes are TRBV9 and TRBJ2-7, with D tentatively TRBD1 (6 bases). V dropped 3 bases and J dropped 0 bases, with 10 bases sitting between them. The CDR3 sequence is 14 residues long. Germline lookup yields CDR1 SGDLS and CDR2 YYNGEE. CDR3 DNA: TGTGCCAGCAGCGCCGGACAGAACTCCTACGAGCAGTACTTC. This codes for CASSAGQNSYEQYF.

This clonotype has just a few counts. The chain has TRBV7-2 and TRBJ2-5; D call uncertain. Germline CDR1 reads SGHTA; CDR2 reads FQGNSA. Trimming stripped 1 base from V and 4 bases from J, with 13 bases between. The CDR3 loop spans 15 amino acids. CDR3 residues: CASSLGTGTPETQYF. The DNA for the CDR3 is TGTGCCAGCAGCTTAGGGACCGGCACCCCAGAGACCCAGTACTTC.

The chain combines TRBV20-1 with TRBJ2-1; the match to TRBD2 covers 10 bases. The CDR3 runs to 13 residues. J gave up 8 bases and V 6 bases, and 7 bases lay outside the gene matches. Germline values: CDR1 DFQATT, CDR2 SNEGSKA (reference sequence). CDR3 protein: CSAPGTSVYEQFF. Written as DNA, the CDR3 is TGCAGTGCCCCAGGGACTAGCGTATATGAGCAGTTCTTC.

The chain uses TRBV9 and TRBJ2-1, with 7 bases that match TRBD2. The DNA end is more similar to TRBJ2-7, so the J call may be wrong. This CDR3 is built from 15 residues. The germline V gene has CDR1 SGDLS and CDR2 YYNGEE. CDR3 amino acids: CASSVGGSTYNEQYF. The DNA of the CDR3 is TGTGCCAGCAGCGTAGGCGGGAGTACGTACAATGAGCAGTACTTC.

This clonotype appeared a few times. The chain links TRBV13 to TRBJ2-7, with 7 bases lining up with TRBD2. The trim removed 0 bases at V and 5 bases at J, leaving 7 bases unmatched. This CDR3 region has 15 residues. Germline-derived CDR1 and CDR2 are PRHDT and FYEKMQ (reference sequence). CDR3 amino acids: CASSLGFGRPNEQYF. Written as DNA, the CDR3 is TGTGCCAGCAGCTTAGGCTTCGGGAGGCCCAACGAGCAGTACTTC.

This clonotype was seen a few times. The chain couples TRBV10-3 to TRBJ2-3; D not resolved. Per the germline V gene, CDR1 is ENHRY and CDR2 is SYGVKD. The V end was cut by 6 bases, the J end by 3 bases, with 10 bases between. The CDR3 loop spans 13 amino acids. The CDR3 sequence is CAIRPVITDTQYF. Here the CDR3 DNA reads TGTGCCATCAGACCAGTGATAACAGATACGCAGTATTTT.

The rearrangement joins TRBV21-1 to TRBJ2-7. TRBV21-1 is a pseudogene locus. The CDR3 totals 13 residues. The CDR3 bases are TGTGCCAGCAGCAAAGAAGTGGGGTACGAGCAGTACTTC. The encoded protein is CASSKEVGYEQYF.

Many counts were recorded for this clonotype. This sequence joins TRBV12-3 or TRBV12-4 and TRBJ2-7, with no clear D. Trimming cost V 3 bases and J 1 base, with 7 bases left between them. The CDR3 sequence is 13 residues long. The CDR3 protein is CASSFTLSYEQYF. DNA of the CDR3: TGTGCCAGCAGTTTCACTCTTTCCTACGAGCAGTACTTC.

The genes are TRBV29-1 and TRBJ2-5, with D perhaps matching TRBD1 (7 bases). The V and J ends lost 1 base and 11 bases respectively, with 23 bases between them. The germline CDR1 and CDR2 sequences are SQVTM and ANQGSEA. This CDR3 region has 15 residues. CDR3 nucleotide sequence: TGCAGCGTTGAAGGGGTCCAGGGGGGCTACAATGAGCAGTACTTC. Translating gives CSVEGVQGGYNEQYF.

The table lists this clonotype with a few counts. The chain couples TRBV20-1 to TRBJ2-1; 9 bases match TRBD2. From germline, CDR1 is DFQATT and CDR2 SNEGSKA (reference sequence). V lost 3 bases and J lost 3; bases outside the gene matches: 3. CDR3 length: 14 amino acids. The CDR3 DNA follows: TGCAGTGCTAGCGCGGGAGGGAACTACAATGAGCAGTTCTTC. Translated, it gives CSASAGGNYNEQFF.

The rearrangement joins TRBV7-9 to TRBJ2-5; D may correspond to TRBD1 or TRBD2 (6 bases each). Per the germline V gene, CDR1 is SEHNR and CDR2 is FQNEAQ (reference sequence). The germline V and J ends were trimmed by 3 bases and 5 bases, with 10 bases remaining between them. This CDR3 has 13 residues. As DNA, the CDR3 is TGTGCCAGCAGCTTTGTCGGGGGCGAGACCCAGTACTTC. It yields the protein CASSFVGGETQYF. Full variable domain (missing parts from reference TRBV7-9 and TRBJ2-5): DTGVSQNPRHKITKRGQNVTFRCDPISEHNRLYWYRQTLGQGPEFLTYFQNEAQLEKSRLLSDRFSAERPKGSFSTLEIQRTEQGDSAMYLCASSFVGGETQYFGPGTRLLVL.

The V gene is TRBV4-1, the J gene TRBJ2-3; D uncertain. The V gene lost 2 bases and the J gene lost 6 bases, with 12 bases spanning the gap. The V gene's germline CDR1 is MGHRA and CDR2 YSYEKL. The CDR3 runs to 14 residues. In DNA form, the CDR3 reads TGCGCCAGCAGCCAACCCGAGGCGCCGGATACGCAGTATTTT. This gives the protein CASSQPEAPDTQYF.

The chain is built from TRBV11-2 and TRBJ2-1; 9 bases align to TRBD2. This CDR3 is 15 amino acids long. The V and J ends lost 0 bases and 12 bases, in that order; junction bases with no gene match: 9. Germline values: CDR1 SGHAT, CDR2 FQNNGV. CDR3 protein: CASSLDTSGRPRQFF. The CDR3 DNA follows: TGTGCCAGCAGCTTAGATACCAGCGGGAGGCCCAGGCAGTTCTTC.

The chain joins TRBV7-9 to TRBJ2-3, with TRBD2 as a possible D gene (6 bases). The CDR3 contains 16 residues. V lost 5 bases to trimming and J lost 2 bases, with 17 bases between them. Germline CDR1 is SEHNR and CDR2 is FQNEAQ (reference sequence). The CDR3 loop is CASSLRWGGDTDTQYF. The CDR3 DNA reads as TGTGCCAGCAGCCTTCGATGGGGCGGGGACACAGATACGCAGTATTTT.

The J gene is TRBJ1-2, the V gene TRBV2, with D perhaps TRBD1 (6 bases). Between the trimmed V and J ends, which lost 9 bases and 0 bases, there was a span of 14 bases. Germline-derived CDR1 and CDR2 are SNHLY and FYNNEI. The CDR3 has 14 amino acids. The CDR3 bases are TGTGCCAGTGGAGAGACAGGTACTAACTATGGCTACACCTTC. As protein: CASGETGTNYGYTF. The complete variable domain, with remaining parts taken from reference TRBV2 and TRBJ1-2, reads EPEVTQTPSHQVTQMGQEVILRCVPISNHLYFYWYRQILGQKVEFLVSFYNNEISEKSEIFDDQFSVERPDGSNFTLKIRSTKLEDSAMYFCASGETGTNYGYTFGSGTRLTVV.

Here the CDR3 DNA reads TGCAGCGTTGTTCCCCCACACAGGCAATCCTACAATGAGCAGTACTTC. As protein: CSVVPPHRQSYNEQYF. The chain has TRBV29-1 and TRBJ2-7, with a weak D call TRBD1 (5 bases). V was trimmed by 4 bases and J by 7 bases, leaving 26 bases between them. This CDR3 region has 16 residues. The germline gives CDR1 SQVTM, CDR2 ANQGSEA.